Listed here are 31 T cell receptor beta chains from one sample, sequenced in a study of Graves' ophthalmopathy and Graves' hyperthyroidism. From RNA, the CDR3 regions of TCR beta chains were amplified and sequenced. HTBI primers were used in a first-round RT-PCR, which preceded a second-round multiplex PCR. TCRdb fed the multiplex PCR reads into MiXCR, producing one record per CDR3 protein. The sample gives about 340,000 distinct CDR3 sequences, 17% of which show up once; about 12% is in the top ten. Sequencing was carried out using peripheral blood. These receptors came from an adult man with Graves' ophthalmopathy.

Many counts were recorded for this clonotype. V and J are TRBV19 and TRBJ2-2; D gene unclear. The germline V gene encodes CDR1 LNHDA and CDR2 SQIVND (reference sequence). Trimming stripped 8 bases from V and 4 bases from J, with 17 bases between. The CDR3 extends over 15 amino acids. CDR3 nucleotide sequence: TGTGCCAGTGGGAAGGACCACCAGGTCACCGGGGAGCTGTTTTTT. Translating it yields CASGKDHQVTGELFF.

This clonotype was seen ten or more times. The DNA for the CDR3 is TGTGCCAGCAGTTCCTCCTTGTCCTACGAGCAGTACTTC. It codes for CASSSSLSYEQYF. The chain links TRBV28 to TRBJ2-7, with D unclear. Trimming shortened V by 4 bases and J by 1 base, and 8 bases separated the two germline ends. CDR3 length: 13 amino acids. Germline-derived CDR1 and CDR2 are MDHEN and SYDVKM.

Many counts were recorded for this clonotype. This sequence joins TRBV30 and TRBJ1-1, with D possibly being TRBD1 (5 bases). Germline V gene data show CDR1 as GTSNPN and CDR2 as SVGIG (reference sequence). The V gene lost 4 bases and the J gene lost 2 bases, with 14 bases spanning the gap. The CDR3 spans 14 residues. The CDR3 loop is CAWTEGHLNTEAFF. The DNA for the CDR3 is TGTGCCTGGACCGAAGGACATCTAAACACTGAAGCTTTCTTT. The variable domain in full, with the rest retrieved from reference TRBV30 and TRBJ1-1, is SQTIHQWPATLVQPVGSPLSLECTVEGTSNPNLYWYRQAAGRGLQLLFYSVGIGQISSEVPQNLSASRPQDRQFILSSKKLLLSDSGFYLCAWTEGHLNTEAFFGQGTRLTVV.

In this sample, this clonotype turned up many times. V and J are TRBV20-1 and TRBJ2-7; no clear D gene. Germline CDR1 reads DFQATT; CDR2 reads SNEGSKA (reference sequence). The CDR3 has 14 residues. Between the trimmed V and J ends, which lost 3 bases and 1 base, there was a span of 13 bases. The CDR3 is CSASDRRSSYEQYF. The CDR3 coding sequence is TGCAGTGCTAGCGACCGGCGCTCTTCCTACGAGCAGTACTTC.

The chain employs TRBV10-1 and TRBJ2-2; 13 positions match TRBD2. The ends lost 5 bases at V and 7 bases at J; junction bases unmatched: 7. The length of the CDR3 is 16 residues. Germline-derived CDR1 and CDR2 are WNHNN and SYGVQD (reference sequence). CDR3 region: CASSSRTSGSVGELFF. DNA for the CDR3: TGCGCCAGCAGTTCACGGACTAGCGGGAGCGTCGGGGAGCTGTTTTTT.

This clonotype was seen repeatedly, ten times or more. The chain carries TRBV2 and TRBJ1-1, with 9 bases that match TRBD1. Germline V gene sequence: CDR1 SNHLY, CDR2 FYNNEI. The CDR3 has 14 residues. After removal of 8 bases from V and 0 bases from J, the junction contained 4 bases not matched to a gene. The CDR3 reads CASGGQGLNTEAFF. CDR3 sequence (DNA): TGTGCCAGCGGGGGACAGGGTTTGAACACTGAAGCTTTCTTT.

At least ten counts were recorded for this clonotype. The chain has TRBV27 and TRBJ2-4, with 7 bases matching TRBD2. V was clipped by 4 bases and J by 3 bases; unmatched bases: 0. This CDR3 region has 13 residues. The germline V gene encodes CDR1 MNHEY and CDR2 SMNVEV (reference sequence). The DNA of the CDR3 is TGTGCCAGCAGTTGGGACTACAAAAACATTCAGTACTTC. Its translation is CASSWDYKNIQYF.

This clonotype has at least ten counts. The CDR3 region is CASSTDEGEQYF. CDR3 nucleotides: TGTGCCAGCTCAACGGATGAGGGGGAGCAGTACTTC. J is TRBJ2-7 and V is TRBV18, with D perhaps TRBD1 or TRBD2 (5 bases each). The germline CDR1 and CDR2 sequences are KGHSH and LQKENI. V lost 5 bases and J lost 7, with 12 bases in between. This CDR3 contains 12 residues.

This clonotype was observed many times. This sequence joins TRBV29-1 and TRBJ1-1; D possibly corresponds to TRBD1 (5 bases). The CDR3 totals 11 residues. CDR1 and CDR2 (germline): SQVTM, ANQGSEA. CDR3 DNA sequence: TGCAATACTGGAGGGGCCGAAGAAGCTTTCTTT. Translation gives CNTGGAEEAFF.

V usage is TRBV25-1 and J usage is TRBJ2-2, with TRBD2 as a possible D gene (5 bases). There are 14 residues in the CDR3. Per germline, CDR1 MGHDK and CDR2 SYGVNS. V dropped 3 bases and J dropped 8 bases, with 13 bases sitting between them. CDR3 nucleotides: TGTGCCAGCAGTGACGACGGGGAAGCGGGGGAGCTGTTTTTT. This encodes CASSDDGEAGELFF.

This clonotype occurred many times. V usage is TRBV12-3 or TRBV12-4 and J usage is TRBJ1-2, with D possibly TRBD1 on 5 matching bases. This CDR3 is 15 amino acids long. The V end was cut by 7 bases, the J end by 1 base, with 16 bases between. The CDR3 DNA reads TGTGCCAGCACCCTCGGCCGGGACTATAACTATGGCTACACCTTC. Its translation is CASTLGRDYNYGYTF.

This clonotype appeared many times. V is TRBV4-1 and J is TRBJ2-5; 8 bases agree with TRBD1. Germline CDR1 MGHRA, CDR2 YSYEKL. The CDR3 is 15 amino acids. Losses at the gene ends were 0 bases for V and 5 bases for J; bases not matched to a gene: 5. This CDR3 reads CASSQDAGGRETQYF. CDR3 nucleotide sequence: TGCGCCAGCAGCCAAGACGCAGGGGGCAGGGAGACCCAGTACTTC.

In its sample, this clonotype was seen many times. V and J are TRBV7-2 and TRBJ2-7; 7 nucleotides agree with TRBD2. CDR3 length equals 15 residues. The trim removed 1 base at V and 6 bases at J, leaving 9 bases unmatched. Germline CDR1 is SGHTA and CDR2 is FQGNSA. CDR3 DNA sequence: TGTGCCAGCAGCTTAGGGGGGGGTAGCCTCCTCGAGCAGTACTTC. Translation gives CASSLGGGSLLEQYF.

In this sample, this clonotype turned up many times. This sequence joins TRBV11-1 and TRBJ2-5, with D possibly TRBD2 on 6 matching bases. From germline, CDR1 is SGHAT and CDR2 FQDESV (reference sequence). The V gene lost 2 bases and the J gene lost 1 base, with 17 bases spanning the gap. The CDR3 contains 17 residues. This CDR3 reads CASSLWGDYSPQETQYF. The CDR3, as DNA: TGTGCCAGCAGCTTATGGGGGGATTACTCCCCCCAAGAGACCCAGTACTTC.

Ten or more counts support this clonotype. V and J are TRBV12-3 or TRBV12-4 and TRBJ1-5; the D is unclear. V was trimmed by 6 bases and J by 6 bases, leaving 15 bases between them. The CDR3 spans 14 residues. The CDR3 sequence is CASSSQEGGQPQHF. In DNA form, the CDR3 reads TGTGCCAGCAGCTCCCAAGAAGGAGGTCAGCCCCAGCATTTT.

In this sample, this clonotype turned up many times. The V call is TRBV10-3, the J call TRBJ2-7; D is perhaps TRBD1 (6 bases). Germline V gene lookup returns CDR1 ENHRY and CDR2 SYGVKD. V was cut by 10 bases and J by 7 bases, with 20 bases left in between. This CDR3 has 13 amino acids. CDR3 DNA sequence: TGTGCCACGGGCGACAGGTCTACTGGAGAGCAGTACTTC. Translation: CATGDRSTGEQYF.

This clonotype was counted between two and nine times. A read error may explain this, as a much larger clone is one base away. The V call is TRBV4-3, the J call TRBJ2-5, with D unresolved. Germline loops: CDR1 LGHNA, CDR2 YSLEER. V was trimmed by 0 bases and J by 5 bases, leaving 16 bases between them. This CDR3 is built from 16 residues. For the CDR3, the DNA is TGCGCCAGCAGCCAAGATCTAGGAGCTTCTCGGGAGACCCAGTACTTC. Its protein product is CASSQDLGASRETQYF.

CDR3 in DNA: TGTGCCAGCACCGGCCGGGCACTGAACACTGAAGCTTTCTTT. Amino acids: CASTGRALNTEAFF. The V call is TRBV6-2 or TRBV6-3, the J call TRBJ1-1; D not certain. Germline CDR1 is MNHEY and CDR2 is SVGEGT. The V gene lost 7 bases and the J gene lost 0 bases, with 12 bases spanning the gap. The length of the CDR3 is 14 residues.

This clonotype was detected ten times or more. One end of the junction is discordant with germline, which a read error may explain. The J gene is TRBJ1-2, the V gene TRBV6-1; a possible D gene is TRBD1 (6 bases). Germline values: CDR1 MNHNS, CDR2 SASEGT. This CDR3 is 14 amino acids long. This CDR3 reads CAGSTDSTNYGYTF. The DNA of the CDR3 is TGTGCCGGCAGTACGGACAGTACCAACTATGGCTACACCTTC.

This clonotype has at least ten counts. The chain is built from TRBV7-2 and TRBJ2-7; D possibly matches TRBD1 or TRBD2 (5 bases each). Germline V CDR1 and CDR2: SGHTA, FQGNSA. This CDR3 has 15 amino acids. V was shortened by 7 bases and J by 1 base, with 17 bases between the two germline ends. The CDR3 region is CASTKAGLASYEQYF. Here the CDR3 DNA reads TGTGCCAGCACCAAAGCAGGGCTAGCTTCCTACGAGCAGTACTTC. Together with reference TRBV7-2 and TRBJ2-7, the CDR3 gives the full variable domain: GAGVSQSPSNKVTEKGKDVELRCDPISGHTALYWYRQSLGQGLEFLIYFQGNSAPDKSGLPSDRFSAERTGGSVSTLTIQRTQQEDSAVYLCASTKAGLASYEQYFGPGTRLTVT.

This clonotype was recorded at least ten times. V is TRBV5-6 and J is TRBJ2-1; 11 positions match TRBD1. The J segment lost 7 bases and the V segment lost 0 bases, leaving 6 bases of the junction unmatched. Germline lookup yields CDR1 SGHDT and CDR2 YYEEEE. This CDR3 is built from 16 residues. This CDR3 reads CASSLDRDRGVNEQFF. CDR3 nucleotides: TGTGCCAGCAGCTTGGACCGGGACAGGGGGGTTAATGAGCAGTTCTTC.

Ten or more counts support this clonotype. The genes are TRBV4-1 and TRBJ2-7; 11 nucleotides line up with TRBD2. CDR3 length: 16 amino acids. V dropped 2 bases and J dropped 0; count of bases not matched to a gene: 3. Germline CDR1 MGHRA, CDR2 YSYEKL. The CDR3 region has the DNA TGCGCCAGCAGCCAACCCGGGACTAGCGGCTCCTACGAGCAGTACTTC. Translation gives CASSQPGTSGSYEQYF.

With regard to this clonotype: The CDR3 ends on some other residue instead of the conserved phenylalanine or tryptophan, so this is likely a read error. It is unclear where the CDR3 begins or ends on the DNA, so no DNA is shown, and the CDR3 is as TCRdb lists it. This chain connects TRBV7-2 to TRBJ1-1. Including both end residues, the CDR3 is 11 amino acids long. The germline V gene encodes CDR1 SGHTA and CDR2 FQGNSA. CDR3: CASSFYRDPTV.

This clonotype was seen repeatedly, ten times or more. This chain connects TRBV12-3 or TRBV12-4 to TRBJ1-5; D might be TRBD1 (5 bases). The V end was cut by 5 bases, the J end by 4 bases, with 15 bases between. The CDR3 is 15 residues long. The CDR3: CASSDVTGPNQPQHF. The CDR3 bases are TGTGCCAGCAGTGACGTAACGGGACCAAATCAGCCCCAGCATTTT.

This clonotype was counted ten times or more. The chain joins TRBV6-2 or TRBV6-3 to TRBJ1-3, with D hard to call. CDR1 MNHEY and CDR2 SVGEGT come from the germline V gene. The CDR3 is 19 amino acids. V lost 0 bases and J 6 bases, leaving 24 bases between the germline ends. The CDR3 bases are TGTGCCAGCAGTTACTCCTCGACACGCGGCGGAGGCTTGGAAAACACCATATATTTT. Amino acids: CASSYSSTRGGGLENTIYF.

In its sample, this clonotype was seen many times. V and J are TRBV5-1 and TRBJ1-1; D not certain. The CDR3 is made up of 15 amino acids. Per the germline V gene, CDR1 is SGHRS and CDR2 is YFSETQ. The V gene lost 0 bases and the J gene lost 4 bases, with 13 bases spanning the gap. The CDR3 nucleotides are TGCGCCAGCAGCTTGGATGCAGGATCGTTCACTGAAGCTTTCTTT. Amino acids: CASSLDAGSFTEAFF.

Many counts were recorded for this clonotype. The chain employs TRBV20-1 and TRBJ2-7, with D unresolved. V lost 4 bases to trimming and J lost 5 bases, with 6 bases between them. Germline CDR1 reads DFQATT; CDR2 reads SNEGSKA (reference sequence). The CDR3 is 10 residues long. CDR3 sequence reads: CSATPHEQYF. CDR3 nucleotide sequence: TGCAGTGCTACGCCCCACGAGCAGTACTTC.

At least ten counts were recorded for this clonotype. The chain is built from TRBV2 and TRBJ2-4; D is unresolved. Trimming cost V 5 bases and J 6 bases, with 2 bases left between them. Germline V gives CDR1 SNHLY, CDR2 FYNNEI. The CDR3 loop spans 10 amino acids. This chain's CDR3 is CASSRNIQYF. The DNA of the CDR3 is TGTGCCAGCAGTAGAAACATTCAGTACTTC.

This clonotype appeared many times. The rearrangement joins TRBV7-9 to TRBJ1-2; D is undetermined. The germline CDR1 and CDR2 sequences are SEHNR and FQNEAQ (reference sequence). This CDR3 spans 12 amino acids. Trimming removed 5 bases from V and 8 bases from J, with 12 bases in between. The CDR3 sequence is CASSLPMGGYTF. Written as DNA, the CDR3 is TGTGCCAGCAGCCTACCTATGGGCGGCTACACCTTC.

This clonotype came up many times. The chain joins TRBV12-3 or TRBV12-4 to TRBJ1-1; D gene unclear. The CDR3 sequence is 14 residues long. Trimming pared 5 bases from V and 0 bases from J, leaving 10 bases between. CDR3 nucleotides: TGTGCCAGCAGTCTGGGCGGACTGAACACTGAAGCTTTCTTT. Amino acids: CASSLGGLNTEAFF.

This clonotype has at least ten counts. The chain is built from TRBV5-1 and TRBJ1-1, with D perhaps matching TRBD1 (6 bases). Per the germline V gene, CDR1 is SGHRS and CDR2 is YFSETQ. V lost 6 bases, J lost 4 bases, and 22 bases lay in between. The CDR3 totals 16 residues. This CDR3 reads CASTMGPQGLSTEAFF. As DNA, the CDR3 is TGCGCCAGCACGATGGGCCCTCAGGGGCTGTCCACTGAAGCTTTCTTT.